This T cell receptor beta chain is from a study of blood T cells in healthy people across ages. Whole-study results and caveats: Diversity was higher, and naive CD4+ cells more numerous, in long-lived donors than in aged donors.

Comments on this clonotype: Antigen unknown.

Trimming stripped 0 bases from V and 10 bases from J, with 10 bases between. The CDR3 covers 12 residues. From germline, CDR1 is SGHRS and CDR2 YFSETQ. Together with a sample-barcoded 5' primer, a J-beta primer mix was included in a second PCR lasting about 7 to 11 cycles. Every molecule of cDNA carried a tag from a template-switch adaptor with 12 random nucleotides. TCRdb analysed the 5' RACE reads with MiXCR anew, one entry per CDR3 protein. Of over a million distinct CDR3 sequences listed, approximately 43% were seen once; the top ten hold 4%. The sequence came from a woman between 18 and 29 years old in good health. J is TRBJ1-1 and V is TRBV5-1; a weak D match, TRBD1 (5 bases). Sequencing was carried out using blood. CDR3 protein: CASSLEGQGAFF. The CDR3 DNA follows: TGCGCCAGCAGCTTGGAAGGACAAGGAGCTTTCTTT. Full variable domain (outside the CDR3, taken from reference TRBV5-1 and TRBJ1-1): KAGVTQTPRYLIKTRGQQVTLSCSPISGHRSVSWYQQTPGQGLQFLFEYFSETQRNKGNFPGRFSGRQFSNSRSEMNVSTLELGDSALYLCASSLEGQGAFFGQGTRLTVV.